Shown below are 27 T cell receptor beta chains from a single sample sequenced in a study of cytomegalovirus exposure and HLA in healthy donors. The primer mix had 60 Vbeta and 13 Jbeta primers. Sequencing used immunoSEQ multiplex PCR; TCRdb keeps in-frame clones, though not all of them. The table lists around 190,000 clones, around four fifths of them singletons. Sequencing was performed on PBMCs. These receptors were collected from a man in his forties in good health and CMV-seropositive.

The rearrangement uses TRBV19 and TRBJ2-2; 11 positions agree with TRBD1. The trim removed 4 bases at V and 5 bases at J, leaving 3 bases unmatched. The CDR3 spans 15 residues. Germline loops: CDR1 LNHDA, CDR2 SQIVND (reference sequence). CDR3 nucleotide sequence: TGTGCCAGTAGTAGGGACAGGGGGAGAACCGGGGAGCTGTTTTTT. It is translated as CASSRDRGRTGELFF. The complete variable domain, with remaining parts taken from reference TRBV19 and TRBJ2-2, reads DGGITQSPKYLFRKEGQNVTLSCEQNLNHDAMYWYRQDPGQGLRLIYYSQIVNDFQKGDIAEGYSVSREKKESFPLTVTSAQKNPTAFYLCASSRDRGRTGELFFGEGSRLTVL.

J is TRBJ2-7 and V is TRBV19, with 14 positions matching TRBD2. Losses at the gene ends were 3 bases for V and 7 bases for J; bases not matched to a gene: 2. The CDR3 length is 14 residues. Germline-derived CDR1 and CDR2 are LNHDA and SQIVND (reference sequence). DNA of the CDR3: TGTGCCAGTAGTATCGGACTAGCGGGGGGTGAGCAGTACTTC. Translation gives CASSIGLAGGEQYF.

The chain employs TRBV7-2 and TRBJ2-7, with D perhaps TRBD1 (5 bases). Germline CDR1 and CDR2: SGHTA and FQGNSA. V was pared by 6 bases and J by 4 bases, with 22 bases between. This CDR3 comprises 16 residues. CDR3 DNA sequence: TGTGCCAGCAGTTCCTCCGTCCAGACAGCCGCGTACGAGCAGTACTTC. Its protein product is CASSSSVQTAAYEQYF.

The chain links TRBV5-1 to TRBJ2-2; 7 bases match TRBD1. The germline V gene encodes CDR1 SGHRS and CDR2 YFSETQ. Germline trimming cut 4 bases from V and 3 bases from J; bases unmatched to any gene: 3. This CDR3 comprises 14 residues. CDR3 region: CASSTGQHTGELFF. In DNA form, the CDR3 reads TGCGCCAGCAGCACGGGACAGCACACCGGGGAGCTGTTTTTT.

This clone was seen only a few times. This chain connects TRBV29-1 to TRBJ1-1; 7 nucleotides line up with TRBD1. CDR1 SQVTM and CDR2 ANQGSEA come from the germline V gene. V shed 6 bases and J 4 bases; nucleotides not matched to a gene: 8. The CDR3 is 13 amino acids. The CDR3 DNA is TGCAGCGTGGGCAACAGGGGTGGCACTGAAGCTTTCTTT. Its protein product is CSVGNRGGTEAFF.

This chain links TRBV4-2 with TRBJ1-5; the D is unclear. From germline, CDR1 is LGHNA and CDR2 YNFKEQ. Trimming removed 0 bases at V and 4 bases at J, with 10 bases between. The CDR3 spans 15 residues. CDR3 nucleotide sequence: TGTGCCAGCAGCCAAGATCATAGTCCGAATCAGCCCCAGCATTTT. Translation: CASSQDHSPNQPQHF.

This clone was seen only once. The gene calls are TRBV6-6 and TRBJ1-4; 7 bases match TRBD1. CDR3 length: 14 residues. Germline V CDR1 and CDR2: MNHNY, SVGAGI (reference sequence). V was pared by 6 bases and J by 0 bases, with 1 base of the junction left unmatched. As DNA, the CDR3 is TGTGCCAGCAGGACAGGGTCAACTAATGAAAAACTGTTTTTT. It specifies CASRTGSTNEKLFF.

The CDR3 is CASRRIVLGGYTF. The CDR3 region has the DNA TGTGCCAGCAGGAGGATCGTCCTAGGAGGCTACACCTTC. The rearrangement uses TRBV6-5 and TRBJ1-2; D unresolved. CDR1 and CDR2 from the germline V gene are MNHEY and SVGAGI. This CDR3 spans 13 amino acids. The V end lost 6 bases, the J end lost 8 bases, and 16 bases lay between the germline ends.

The chain combines TRBV9 with TRBJ2-1, with 8 nucleotides matching TRBD2. The CDR3 covers 14 residues. Germline CDR1 is SGDLS and CDR2 is YYNGEE. V was pared by 3 bases and J by 6 bases, with 5 bases of the junction left unmatched. The CDR3 here is CASSEGLGGNEQFF. The CDR3 DNA reads TGTGCCAGCAGCGAGGGACTAGGGGGCAATGAGCAGTTCTTC.

The rearrangement uses TRBV6-4 and TRBJ2-5, with 8 bases that match TRBD2. The J call may be wrong; the DNA end is better matched by TRBJ2-7. Germline loops: CDR1 MRHNA, CDR2 SNTAGT. This CDR3 has 16 amino acids. CDR3 DNA sequence: TGTGCCAGCACCTCCCCGGGGGGGACGGCGGGTAGCGAGCAGTACTTC. As protein: CASTSPGGTAGSEQYF.

The V call is TRBV28, the J call TRBJ1-5, with TRBD1 matching 10 bases. Germline CDR1 MDHEN, CDR2 SYDVKM. The V and J ends lost 5 bases and 7 bases, in that order; junction bases with no gene match: 11. The CDR3 contains 16 residues. The CDR3 DNA sequence: TGTGCCAGCAGTGTACTAGGGACAGGGGTACGGCAGCCCCAGCATTTT. It codes for CASSVLGTGVRQPQHF.

V and J are TRBV7-9 and TRBJ2-3; perhaps TRBD1 as D (5 bases). CDR3 length equals 15 residues. V lost 5 bases and J 4 bases, leaving 16 bases between the germline ends. CDR1 is SEHNR and CDR2 is FQNEAQ in the germline V gene (reference sequence). CDR3 region: CASSAPGRHADTQYF. DNA of the CDR3: TGTGCCAGCAGCGCCCCAGGGCGCCACGCAGATACGCAGTATTTT.

The V call is TRBV27, the J call TRBJ2-7; D is perhaps TRBD1 (5 bases). This CDR3 has 13 residues. V was trimmed by 6 bases and J by 2 bases, leaving 11 bases between them. CDR1 and CDR2 from the germline V gene are MNHEY and SMNVEV (reference sequence). The CDR3 nucleotides read TGTGCCAGCAGCCCCCTGGGGCCCTACGAGCAGTACTTC. It codes for CASSPLGPYEQYF.

This chain joins TRBV7-2 and TRBJ2-4; D is unclear. Trimming left V 2 bases short and J 3 bases short, with 11 bases between. The CDR3 has 15 residues. CDR1 is SGHTA, CDR2 FQGNSA, per germline. The CDR3 DNA reads as TGTGCCAGCAGCTTACCCGACGGGTACAAAAACATTCAGTACTTC. It is translated as CASSLPDGYKNIQYF.

About this clone: Relative to the germline gene, one junction end is altered; a read error may explain this. This chain connects TRBV7-9 to TRBJ2-7; 9 positions agree with TRBD1. The CDR3 totals 15 residues. Germline CDR1 SEHNR, CDR2 FQNEAQ (reference sequence). DNA for the CDR3: TGTTCCAGCAGCTTCCCGGACAGGGGAATATACGAGCAGTACTTC. Translation: CSSSFPDRGIYEQYF.

V usage is TRBV6-1 and J usage is TRBJ2-2; 14 bases are a match to TRBD2. Germline V gene lookup returns CDR1 MNHNS and CDR2 SASEGT. The V segment lost 6 bases and the J segment 6 bases; nucleotides outside the gene matches: 3. This CDR3 is 15 amino acids long. CDR3 loop: CASRGTSGSPGELFF. The DNA for the CDR3 is TGTGCCAGCAGGGGGACTAGCGGGAGCCCCGGGGAGCTGTTTTTT.

CDR3 residues: CASSWTGEDQPQHF. The CDR3 DNA reads as TGTGCCAGCAGTTGGACAGGGGAGGACCAGCCCCAGCATTTT. The chain joins TRBV6-1 to TRBJ1-5, with 9 positions matching TRBD1. Germline CDR1 reads MNHNS; CDR2 reads SASEGT. This CDR3 has 14 residues. The trim removed 5 bases at V and 7 bases at J, leaving 6 bases unmatched.

The rearrangement uses TRBV7-6 and TRBJ2-3, with D perhaps matching TRBD2 (7 bases). This CDR3 has 16 residues. Trimming left V 5 bases short and J 1 base short, with 16 bases between. The germline CDR1 and CDR2 sequences are SGHVS and FNYEAQ. The CDR3 here is CASSRNAGAGTDTQYF. The DNA for the CDR3 is TGTGCCAGCAGCCGGAACGCGGGGGCCGGCACAGATACGCAGTATTTT.

This sequence joins TRBV5-1 and TRBJ2-7, with D perhaps matching TRBD2 (5 bases). Per the germline V gene, CDR1 is SGHRS and CDR2 is YFSETQ. V lost 1 base, J lost 3 bases, and 8 bases lay in between. CDR3 length equals 13 residues. CDR3 DNA sequence: TGCGCCAGCAGCTTGTTCGGGAACTACGAGCAGTACTTC. Translating gives CASSLFGNYEQYF.

The chain joins TRBV7-8 to TRBJ1-5, with 7 bases lining up with TRBD1. CDR1 is SGHVS and CDR2 is FQNEAQ in the germline V gene. V was clipped by 1 base and J by 4 bases; unmatched bases: 4. The CDR3 consists of 15 residues. Here the CDR3 reads CASSLGGTVNQPQHF. Written as DNA, the CDR3 is TGTGCCAGCAGCTTAGGAGGGACAGTAAATCAGCCCCAGCATTTT.

The V gene is TRBV29-1, the J gene TRBJ2-7, with D perhaps matching TRBD1 (6 bases). The CDR3 is 13 amino acids. CDR1 and CDR2 (germline): SQVTM, ANQGSEA. V was cut by 6 bases and J by 1 base, with 13 bases left in between. The CDR3 loop is CSVEGDMSYEQYF. CDR3 nucleotide sequence: TGCAGCGTCGAGGGGGACATGTCCTACGAGCAGTACTTC.

This clone came up a few times. V gene TRBV29-1 combines with J gene TRBJ2-1; TRBD1 matches at 7 bases. Germline V gives CDR1 SQVTM, CDR2 ANQGSEA. V shed 5 bases, J shed 4 bases, and the junction held 5 bases outside the gene matches. This CDR3 has 13 residues. Written as DNA, the CDR3 is TGCAGCGTTTCTCGGGGACAGTACAATGAGCAGTTCTTC. It is translated as CSVSRGQYNEQFF.

The chain recombines TRBV7-6 with TRBJ1-3, with D perhaps matching TRBD1 (5 bases). The length of the CDR3 is 13 residues. V lost 5 bases and J lost 4, with 9 bases in between. Germline loops: CDR1 SGHVS, CDR2 FNYEAQ. CDR3 sequence (DNA): TGTGCCAGCAGCCCAGGGTTGGGAAACACCATATATTTT. It specifies CASSPGLGNTIYF.

This chain connects TRBV25-1 to TRBJ2-5; D gene unclear. CDR3 length equals 14 residues. Trimming pared 6 bases from V and 0 bases from J, leaving 11 bases between. CDR1 is MGHDK, CDR2 SYGVNS, per germline. The DNA of the CDR3 is TGTGCCAGCAGCTTCCGGAGCAACCAAGAGACCCAGTACTTC. As protein: CASSFRSNQETQYF.

A word on this clone: The sample contains more than one DNA sequence encoding this CDR3. V usage is TRBV7-2 and J usage is TRBJ2-7; the match to TRBD2 covers 9 bases. CDR3 length: 15 residues. V dropped 2 bases and J dropped 4; count of bases not matched to a gene: 6. Germline lookup yields CDR1 SGHTA and CDR2 FQGNSA. CDR3 sequence (DNA): TGTGCCAGCAGCTTACAGGCGGGAGGGCCTTACGAGCAGTACTTC. Translated, it gives CASSLQAGGPYEQYF.

The V call is TRBV12-5, the J call TRBJ2-2, with a tentative D call TRBD1 (5 bases). In germline, CDR1 is LGHNT, CDR2 FRNRAP. V shed 3 bases and J shed 2 bases, with 10 bases lying between them. The CDR3 loop spans 15 amino acids. CDR3 sequence (DNA): TGTGCTAGTGGTTTAGGACAACCTAACACCGGGGAGCTGTTTTTT. Its translation: CASGLGQPNTGELFF.

The chain combines TRBV7-3 with TRBJ2-7, with D possibly TRBD2 on 6 matching bases. The CDR3 sequence is 15 residues long. Germline V gene sequence: CDR1 SGHTA, CDR2 FQGTGA. Trimming left V 5 bases short and J 3 bases short, with 17 bases between. This CDR3 is CASSPYAAGLYEQYF. The DNA of the CDR3 is TGTGCCAGCAGCCCGTACGCGGCGGGACTCTACGAGCAGTACTTC.